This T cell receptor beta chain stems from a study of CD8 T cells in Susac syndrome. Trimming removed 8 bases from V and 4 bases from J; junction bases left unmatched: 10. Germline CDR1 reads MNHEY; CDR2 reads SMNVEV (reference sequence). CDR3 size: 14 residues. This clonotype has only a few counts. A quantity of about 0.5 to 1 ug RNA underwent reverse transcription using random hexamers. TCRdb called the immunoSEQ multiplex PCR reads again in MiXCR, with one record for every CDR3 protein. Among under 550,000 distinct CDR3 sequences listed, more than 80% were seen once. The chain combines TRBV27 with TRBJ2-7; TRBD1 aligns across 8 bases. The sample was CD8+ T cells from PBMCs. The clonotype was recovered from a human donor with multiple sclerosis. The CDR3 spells CASGTRQGPYEQYF. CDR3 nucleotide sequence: TGTGCCAGCGGGACGCGACAGGGGCCGTACGAGCAGTACTTC.